These 15 T cell receptor beta chains originate from one sample sequenced in a study of blood T cell repertoires in COVID-19. The assay was immunoSEQ multiplex PCR, and TCRdb's table has in-frame clones only and misses some. This sample has 100,000 to 150,000 clones, with 80% to 90% found just once. Sequenced: peripheral blood. All receptors come from a woman in her 70s with acute or convalescent COVID-19.

The J gene is TRBJ1-3, the V gene TRBV10-2; 8 bases agree with TRBD1. The germline V gene has CDR1 WSHSY and CDR2 SAAADI. The CDR3 is made up of 16 amino acids. V gave up 3 bases and J gave up 0 bases; unmatched junction bases: 4. The CDR3 protein is CASSDGRGPSGNTIYF. CDR3 DNA sequence: TGCGCCAGCAGTGATGGCAGGGGGCCCTCTGGAAACACCATATATTTT.

The genes are TRBV7-9 and TRBJ1-3; unclear D gene. This CDR3 region has 16 residues. V was clipped by 2 bases and J by 0 bases, with 11 bases between them. Germline loops: CDR1 SEHNR, CDR2 FQNEAQ (reference sequence). Here the CDR3 DNA reads TGTGCCAGCAGCTTAATACAGACCGTCTCTGGAAACACCATATATTTT. This codes for CASSLIQTVSGNTIYF.

The genes are TRBV9 and TRBJ2-1; 9 nucleotides agree with TRBD1. Germline V gene lookup returns CDR1 SGDLS and CDR2 YYNGEE. This CDR3 comprises 14 residues. V shed 4 bases and J 6 bases; nucleotides not matched to a gene: 5. Written as DNA, the CDR3 is TGTGCCAGCAGCACACAGGGGGCTGTCAATGAGCAGTTCTTC. It codes for CASSTQGAVNEQFF.

The gene calls are TRBV11-2 and TRBJ2-7; 9 positions match TRBD1. J lost 4 bases, V lost 4 bases, and 5 bases had no gene match. CDR1 and CDR2 from the germline V gene are SGHAT and FQNNGV. The CDR3 is 14 amino acids. The CDR3 DNA reads as TGTGCCAGCAGCTCCGGGACAGGGAAATACGAGCAGTACTTC. Its translation is CASSSGTGKYEQYF.

V is TRBV23-1 and J is TRBJ1-1; tentatively, D is TRBD1 (5 bases). TRBV23-1 is annotated as an ORF whose role is uncertain. The CDR3 is made up of 16 amino acids. V lost 0 bases and J 3 bases, leaving 14 bases between the germline ends. CDR3 sequence (DNA): TGCGCCAGCAGTCAATCCGGGCGGACACCGGACACTGAAGCTTTCTTT. This codes for CASSQSGRTPDTEAFF.

The V call is TRBV7-2, the J call TRBJ1-3, with D tentatively TRBD1 (5 bases). The germline gives CDR1 SGHTA, CDR2 FQGNSA. CDR3 length: 15 amino acids. Deletions cut 5 bases from V and 2 bases from J, with 13 bases between. CDR3 coding DNA: TGTGCCAGCAGCCGTACAGGAGAACCTGGAAACACCATATATTTT. Translation gives CASSRTGEPGNTIYF.

The V call is TRBV2, the J call TRBJ2-3; D unclear. Germline CDR1 is SNHLY and CDR2 is FYNNEI. Trimming cost V 6 bases and J 2 bases, with 15 bases left between them. The CDR3 covers 15 residues. The CDR3: CASRLVGSFTDTQYF. The CDR3 region has the DNA TGTGCCAGCAGGTTGGTGGGCAGCTTCACAGATACGCAGTATTTT.

For this clone: One junction end disagrees with the germline gene, perhaps due to a read error. The chain couples TRBV27 to TRBJ2-2; 10 nucleotides align to TRBD1. Germline loops: CDR1 MNHEY, CDR2 SMNVEV (reference sequence). CDR3 size: 16 residues. The chain's CDR3 is CASSLWGQGNAGELFF. The CDR3 DNA is TGTGCCAGCAGTTTATGGGGACAGGGGAACGCCGGGGAGCTGTTTTTT.

This clone was seen only once. This chain uses TRBV30 with TRBJ1-6; D ambiguous. The CDR3 spans 12 residues. CDR1 is GTSNPN, CDR2 SVGIG, per germline (reference sequence). Trimming took 1 base from V and 14 from J, leaving 12 bases between them. This CDR3 is CAWSAPIRSLHF. CDR3 nucleotides: TGTGCCTGGAGTGCTCCCATTCGGTCCCTCCACTTT.

V and J are TRBV5-1 and TRBJ2-1; 9 nucleotides align to TRBD1. Trimming at V came to 4 bases and at J to 7 bases, leaving 6 bases not matched to a gene. The length of the CDR3 is 14 residues. CDR1 is SGHRS and CDR2 is YFSETQ in the germline V gene. CDR3 coding DNA: TGCGCCAGCAGCCGGGGACAGGGATTGAATGAGCAGTTCTTC. Its translation: CASSRGQGLNEQFF.

V usage is TRBV30 and J usage is TRBJ1-6, with D perhaps TRBD1 (5 bases). CDR3 length equals 15 residues. V shed 0 bases and J shed 9 bases, with 15 bases lying between them. Germline V gene sequence: CDR1 GTSNPN, CDR2 SVGIG (reference sequence). The CDR3, as DNA: TGTGCCTGGAGTGTATCTGGGGCTACTTCTTCACCCCTCCACTTT. It specifies CAWSVSGATSSPLHF.

This clone has only one observation. This chain links TRBV5-1 with TRBJ1-6, with 11 positions matching TRBD1. There are 15 residues in the CDR3. CDR1 and CDR2 (germline): SGHRS, YFSETQ. V was clipped by 3 bases and J by 8 bases; unmatched bases: 4. The CDR3 bases are TGCGCCAGCAGCTCGGGACAGGGGGATGATTCACCCCTCCACTTT. Translation: CASSSGQGDDSPLHF.

In nucleotides, the CDR3 is TGTGCCAGCAGCGATCTAGCGGGATACAATGAGCAGTTCTTC. Its protein is CASSDLAGYNEQFF. The chain carries TRBV9 and TRBJ2-1; 9 bases align to TRBD2. V was clipped by 3 bases and J by 4 bases; unmatched bases: 2. CDR3 length equals 14 residues. Looked up from germline, CDR1 is SGDLS and CDR2 is YYNGEE.

The V and J genes are TRBV30 and TRBJ2-2; D is undetermined. The CDR3 runs 14 residues. V was pared by 0 bases and J by 4 bases, with 9 bases between. The germline V gene encodes CDR1 GTSNPN and CDR2 SVGIG (reference sequence). The CDR3 loop is CAWSVRVSTGELFF. CDR3 sequence (DNA): TGTGCCTGGAGTGTTCGGGTGAGCACCGGGGAGCTGTTTTTT. Combining the CDR3 with reference TRBV30 and TRBJ2-2 gives the whole variable domain SQTIHQWPATLVQPVGSPLSLECTVEGTSNPNLYWYRQAAGRGLQLLFYSVGIGQISSEVPQNLSASRPQDRQFILSSKKLLLSDSGFYLCAWSVRVSTGELFFGEGSRLTVL.

The chain joins TRBV12-3 or TRBV12-4 to TRBJ1-2; D gene ambiguous. Trimming took 3 bases from V and 0 from J, leaving 5 bases between them. This CDR3 has 13 residues. CDR3 nucleotide sequence: TGTGCCAGCAGTTTTGGCCCTAACTATGGCTACACCTTC. Its translation is CASSFGPNYGYTF.